The 10 T cell receptor beta chains given below trace back to one sample, sequenced in a study of T-cell memory formation after mild COVID-19. Each CDR3 protein is one row after TCRdb ran MiXCR on the 5' RACE reads. The sample lists about 360,000 distinct CDR3 sequences; about an eighth were seen once. Sequencing was carried out using PBMCs or a T cell subset sorted from them (not recorded which). These receptors came from a young man who had mild COVID-19 (a few samples of this study predate the infection). Cell type and time point are not known.

This chain uses TRBV6-6 with TRBJ2-7, with TRBD2 identical over 12 bases. The CDR3 spans 15 residues. The germline V gene encodes CDR1 MNHNY and CDR2 SVGAGI (reference sequence). Trimming took 6 bases from V and 6 from J; bases not matched to a gene: 9. The CDR3 protein is CASRLGLAGLGEQYV. CDR3 in DNA: TGTGCCAGCAGGCTTGGACTAGCGGGGTTAGGCGAGCAGTACGTC.

This clonotype was seen a handful of times. The rearrangement uses TRBV20-1 and TRBJ1-5, with unresolved D. The germline gives CDR1 DFQATT, CDR2 SNEGSKA (reference sequence). The CDR3 length is 16 residues. Trimming left V 0 bases short and J 0 bases short, with 12 bases between. Written as DNA, the CDR3 is TGCAGTGCTAGAGATCTGTACAGTATTAGCAATCAGCCCCAGCATTTT. Its protein product is CSARDLYSISNQPQHF.

In this sample, this clonotype turned up a few times. The chain joins TRBV7-2 to TRBJ1-2; weak D call: TRBD1 (5 bases). The V gene lost 5 bases and the J gene lost 6 bases, with 16 bases spanning the gap. Germline values: CDR1 SGHTA, CDR2 FQGNSA. The CDR3 consists of 14 residues. CDR3 in amino acids: CASSPGGASDGYTF. The CDR3 region has the DNA TGTGCCAGCAGCCCTGGTGGGGCTTCGGATGGCTACACCTTC.

This clonotype was counted between two and nine times. This chain joins TRBV5-4 and TRBJ1-2, with D tentatively TRBD1 (5 bases). The V end was cut by 2 bases, the J end by 1 base, with 6 bases between. The CDR3 contains 13 residues. From germline, CDR1 is SGHNT and CDR2 YYREEE (reference sequence). CDR3 loop: CASSFDSNYGYTF. The CDR3 bases are TGTGCCAGCAGCTTCGACAGTAACTATGGCTACACCTTC.

The chain employs TRBV4-1 and TRBJ1-2; D is uncertain. CDR1 MGHRA and CDR2 YSYEKL come from the germline V gene. Trimming cost V 0 bases and J 4 bases, with 9 bases left between them. The CDR3 is 14 residues long. The CDR3 region has the DNA TGCGCCAGCAGCCAAGAGAAACGCGGCTATGGCTACACCTTC. Encoded protein: CASSQEKRGYGYTF.

This clonotype was counted a few times. The rearrangement joins TRBV12-3 or TRBV12-4 to TRBJ1-6, with D unclear. The CDR3 loop spans 12 amino acids. The V gene lost 4 bases and the J gene lost 10 bases, with 8 bases spanning the gap. CDR3 sequence: CASSSAGSPLHF. In DNA form, the CDR3 reads TGTGCCAGCAGTTCGGCGGGCTCACCCCTCCACTTT.

The chain recombines TRBV4-3 with TRBJ1-1, with 7 bases fitting TRBD1. V trimming: 2 bases; J trimming: 1 base; junction bases outside the gene matches: 7. Germline lookup yields CDR1 LGHNA and CDR2 YSLEER. The CDR3 loop spans 16 amino acids. The CDR3 reads CASSQSKGDRNTEAFF. In DNA form, the CDR3 reads TGCGCCAGCAGCCAATCCAAGGGGGACAGGAACACTGAAGCTTTCTTT.

For the CDR3, the DNA is TGTGCCAGCAGACCAGACAGGGATCTCTTAAGTGTCTACGAGCAGTACGTC. Protein: CASRPDRDLLSVYEQYV. The chain uses TRBV27 and TRBJ2-7, with 7 bases lining up with TRBD1. V shed 6 bases, J shed 3 bases, and the junction held 17 bases outside the gene matches. The CDR3 consists of 17 residues. Per germline, CDR1 MNHEY and CDR2 SMNVEV (reference sequence).

The genes are TRBV5-1 and TRBJ2-7, with a weak D call TRBD2 (6 bases). The CDR3 length is 13 residues. Germline CDR1 is SGHRS and CDR2 is YFSETQ. Trimming cost V 4 bases and J 2 bases, with 10 bases left between them. CDR3 sequence (DNA): TGCGCCAGCAGCCCCCGGGGGACCTACGAGCAGTACTTC. As protein: CASSPRGTYEQYF.

The chain is built from TRBV29-1 and TRBJ1-3; the D is unclear. The germline gives CDR1 SQVTM, CDR2 ANQGSEA. The CDR3 extends over 13 amino acids. Trimming pared 4 bases from V and 0 bases from J, leaving 7 bases between. For the CDR3, the DNA is TGCAGCGTTGGGAACATCTCTGGAAACACCATATATTTT. Encoded protein: CSVGNISGNTIYF.